The 26 T cell receptor beta chains in this list originate from one sample, sequenced in a study of T cells after yellow fever vaccination. TCRdb reanalysed the 5' RACE reads using MiXCR and keeps one entry per CDR3 protein. The data contain 300,000 or so distinct CDR3 sequences, 10% to 15% of them singletons. The source was CD4+ T cells sorted from PBMCs, collected 45 days after the yellow fever booster vaccination. All receptors come from a man aged 25-45 years who received the YFV17D yellow fever vaccine.

This clonotype was detected only a few times. The gene calls are TRBV27 and TRBJ2-5; no firm D call. CDR3 size: 16 residues. Between the trimmed V and J ends, which lost 5 bases and 1 base, there was a span of 17 bases. CDR1 MNHEY and CDR2 SMNVEV come from the germline V gene (reference sequence). The CDR3: CASSPRRQWSQETQYF. In DNA form, the CDR3 reads TGTGCCAGCAGTCCCCGGCGGCAGTGGTCCCAAGAGACCCAGTACTTC.

The V and J genes are TRBV7-2 and TRBJ2-5; D possibly corresponds to TRBD2 (5 bases). CDR3 size: 14 residues. V was clipped by 3 bases and J by 0 bases, with 8 bases between them. Looked up from germline, CDR1 is SGHTA and CDR2 is FQGNSA. The CDR3 nucleotides are TGTGCCAGCAGCTTGAGGGCGGACCAAGAGACCCAGTACTTC. Encoded protein: CASSLRADQETQYF.

V gene TRBV6-5 combines with J gene TRBJ2-5; 12 bases map to TRBD1. Germline CDR1 MNHEY, CDR2 SVGAGI. This CDR3 spans 16 amino acids. The V segment lost 0 bases and the J segment 6 bases; nucleotides outside the gene matches: 5. CDR3: CASSYSGTGGSKTQYF. The CDR3 DNA reads as TGTGCCAGCAGTTACTCGGGGACAGGGGGCTCGAAGACCCAGTACTTC.

As DNA, the CDR3 is TGTGCCAGCAGCTTAGGTGTACGGGCCGAGGCTGAGCAGTTCTTC. This codes for CASSLGVRAEAEQFF. The chain employs TRBV7-3 and TRBJ2-1, with no clear D. V was clipped by 2 bases and J by 9 bases, with 17 bases between them. This CDR3 comprises 15 residues. The germline V gene encodes CDR1 SGHTA and CDR2 FQGTGA.

The table lists this clonotype with a few counts. The V gene is TRBV5-1, the J gene TRBJ2-1, with TRBD2 matching over 7 bases. Trimming cost V 0 bases and J 5 bases; bases outside gene matches: 5. Per the germline V gene, CDR1 is SGHRS and CDR2 is YFSETQ. The CDR3 contains 15 residues. The CDR3 DNA is TGCGCCAGCAGCTTGGGGAGCGGGACCCACAATGAGCAGTTCTTC. Amino acid sequence: CASSLGSGTHNEQFF.

This clonotype has only a few counts. The chain combines TRBV4-3 with TRBJ2-7, with 11 nucleotides matching TRBD2. The CDR3 is 16 amino acids. Germline V CDR1 and CDR2: LGHNA, YSLEER. Trimming cost V 0 bases and J 7 bases; bases outside gene matches: 8. CDR3 protein: CASSQEVLAGGGEQYF. CDR3 nucleotide sequence: TGCGCCAGCAGCCAAGAGGTCCTAGCGGGAGGAGGAGAGCAGTACTTC.

This clonotype turned up a few times. The genes are TRBV27 and TRBJ2-1; 12 nucleotides match TRBD2. V lost 4 bases to trimming and J lost 8 bases; unmatched junction nucleotides: 6. CDR1 and CDR2 from the germline V gene are MNHEY and SMNVEV (reference sequence). This CDR3 is 15 amino acids long. As DNA, the CDR3 is TGTGCCAGCAGTTCCCTGACTAGCGGGAGCTATGAGCAGTTCTTC. Amino acids: CASSSLTSGSYEQFF.

This clonotype came up a few times. The rearrangement joins TRBV20-1 to TRBJ2-7, with 8 positions matching TRBD1. V shed 6 bases, J shed 0 bases, and the junction held 7 bases outside the gene matches. CDR3 length: 14 amino acids. CDR1 DFQATT and CDR2 SNEGSKA come from the germline V gene (reference sequence). The CDR3 is CSASLRGLSYEQYF. The CDR3 DNA reads as TGCAGTGCCAGCCTCAGGGGGCTCTCCTACGAGCAGTACTTC.

The chain is built from TRBV7-2 and TRBJ2-3; weak D call: TRBD1 (6 bases). V was pared by 5 bases and J by 3 bases, with 18 bases between. This CDR3 has 16 amino acids. CDR1 and CDR2 from the germline V gene are SGHTA and FQGNSA. CDR3 residues: CASSALPGQRTDTQYF. CDR3 DNA sequence: TGTGCCAGCAGCGCACTTCCGGGACAAAGGACAGATACGCAGTATTTT.

The CDR3 coding sequence is TGCAGTGCTAGAGGCCCTAGCGGGATGAACACCGGGGAGCTGTTTTTT. Amino acid sequence: CSARGPSGMNTGELFF. The chain links TRBV20-1 to TRBJ2-2, with TRBD2 matching over 9 bases. V was clipped by 1 base and J by 1 base; unmatched bases: 4. The CDR3 covers 16 residues. Per the germline V gene, CDR1 is DFQATT and CDR2 is SNEGSKA (reference sequence).

The V gene is TRBV10-2, the J gene TRBJ1-5; 8 nucleotides line up with TRBD1. Germline V gene lookup returns CDR1 WSHSY and CDR2 SAAADI. The CDR3 loop spans 14 amino acids. V lost 0 bases, J lost 7 bases, and 2 bases stayed unmatched. The CDR3 region is CASSESDREQPQHF. The CDR3 DNA sequence: TGCGCCAGCAGTGAGTCGGACAGGGAGCAGCCCCAGCATTTT.

The sample holds a few counts of this clonotype. The rearrangement links TRBV4-3 to TRBJ1-2; D gene ambiguous. The ends were cut back, 0 bases at V and 6 bases at J, with 14 bases in the middle. The length of the CDR3 is 15 residues. The germline V gene encodes CDR1 LGHNA and CDR2 YSLEER. The CDR3 nucleotides are TGCGCCAGCAGCCAAGATTCGGCATTCAGTGATGGCTACACCTTC. This sequence encodes CASSQDSAFSDGYTF.

This clonotype occurred a few times. This rearrangement joins TRBV14 to TRBJ2-3; D ambiguous. Trimming removed 3 bases at V and 4 bases at J, with 5 bases between. Germline CDR1 SGHDN, CDR2 FVKESK. CDR3 length equals 12 residues. DNA of the CDR3: TGTGCCAGCAGCCATATCCCAGATACGCAGTATTTT. This codes for CASSHIPDTQYF.

The gene calls are TRBV5-1 and TRBJ1-1; 9 bases line up with TRBD1. After removal of 2 bases from V and 10 bases from J, the junction contained 9 bases not matched to a gene. Germline V gene data show CDR1 as SGHRS and CDR2 as YFSETQ. The CDR3 has 14 residues. The DNA of the CDR3 is TGCGCCAGCAGCTTCGGGACAGGGTCTGGTGTAGCTTTCTTT. It encodes CASSFGTGSGVAFF.

The rearrangement links TRBV7-2 to TRBJ2-5, with 8 bases identical to TRBD2. Germline lookup yields CDR1 SGHTA and CDR2 FQGNSA. V shed 1 base and J 4 bases; nucleotides not matched to a gene: 8. The CDR3 loop spans 16 amino acids. In nucleotides, the CDR3 is TGTGCCAGCAGCTTAGTAGCGGGTGCGGGAGGAGAGACCCAGTACTTC. Translated, it gives CASSLVAGAGGETQYF.

At least ten counts were recorded for this clonotype. The chain links TRBV7-3 to TRBJ2-1, with TRBD2 identical over 7 bases. This CDR3 region has 13 residues. The V and J ends lost 5 bases and 7 bases, in that order; junction bases with no gene match: 5. Looked up from germline, CDR1 is SGHTA and CDR2 is FQGTGA. DNA for the CDR3: TGTGCCAGCAGCACCTGGGGAGGGAATGAGCAGTTCTTC. It is translated as CASSTWGGNEQFF.

This clonotype was detected only a few times. The chain couples TRBV5-1 to TRBJ2-1; D is uncertain. V was clipped by 6 bases and J by 5 bases, with 9 bases between them. This CDR3 comprises 12 residues. In germline, CDR1 is SGHRS, CDR2 YFSETQ. The CDR3 protein is CASTSADNEQFF. The CDR3 DNA is TGCGCCAGCACGAGTGCTGACAATGAGCAGTTCTTC.

The V call is TRBV7-2, the J call TRBJ2-3; no definite D call. CDR1 SGHTA and CDR2 FQGNSA come from the germline V gene. Trimming shortened V by 3 bases and J by 5 bases, and 15 bases separated the two germline ends. The CDR3 sequence is 15 residues long. The CDR3 spells CASSLVALPGDTQYF. The CDR3 nucleotides read TGTGCCAGCAGCTTGGTAGCCCTACCGGGAGATACGCAGTATTTT.

This clonotype has just one count. The V gene is TRBV6-2 or TRBV6-3, the J gene TRBJ1-1; tentative D call: TRBD1 (6 bases). The V end lost 2 bases, the J end lost 0 bases, and 7 bases lay between the germline ends. Germline V gives CDR1 MNHEY, CDR2 SVGEGT. This CDR3 has 14 amino acids. For the CDR3, the DNA is TGTGCCAGCAGTTACACAGGGTTGAACACTGAAGCTTTCTTT. This codes for CASSYTGLNTEAFF.

This rearrangement joins TRBV27 to TRBJ2-7; D is perhaps TRBD1 (5 bases). Trimming left V 3 bases short and J 1 base short, with 10 bases between. The CDR3 totals 14 residues. CDR1 and CDR2 from the germline V gene are MNHEY and SMNVEV (reference sequence). The CDR3 is CASSFRQGSYEQYF. DNA for the CDR3: TGTGCCAGCAGTTTTAGGCAGGGATCCTACGAGCAGTACTTC.

V and J are TRBV20-1 and TRBJ2-3; a possible D gene is TRBD2 (5 bases). The CDR3 runs to 14 residues. The V gene's germline CDR1 is DFQATT and CDR2 SNEGSKA (reference sequence). Trimming removed 7 bases at V and 0 bases at J, with 14 bases between. CDR3 DNA sequence: TGCAGTGAGACGGGGAAAACTAGCACAGATACGCAGTATTTT. Its protein is CSETGKTSTDTQYF.

This clonotype was counted between two and nine times. The chain carries TRBV7-2 and TRBJ2-7, with 11 bases matching TRBD1. Germline CDR1 and CDR2: SGHTA and FQGNSA. V shed 4 bases, J shed 3 bases, and the junction held 5 bases outside the gene matches. The CDR3 consists of 15 residues. CDR3 protein: CASSSGTGGFYEQYF. The DNA for the CDR3 is TGTGCCAGCAGCTCCGGGACAGGGGGTTTCTACGAGCAGTACTTC.

There are many counts of this clonotype. The chain has TRBV12-3 or TRBV12-4 and TRBJ2-2; 8 nucleotides agree with TRBD2. The CDR3 has 15 amino acids. With V trimmed by 6 bases and J by 6 bases, 9 bases remained unmatched. The CDR3 nucleotides read TGTGCCAGCAGCCGCGGGAGCGGGAGTGCCGGGGAGCTGTTTTTT. Translation: CASSRGSGSAGELFF.

The gene calls are TRBV6-5 and TRBJ2-7; either TRBD1 or TRBD2 may supply D (5 bases each). V gave up 4 bases and J gave up 3 bases, with 13 bases separating them. Germline-derived CDR1 and CDR2 are MNHEY and SVGAGI. CDR3 length equals 14 residues. CDR3 sequence: CASSSTMGDYEQYF. The CDR3 DNA reads as TGTGCCAGCAGTTCTACAATGGGGGACTACGAGCAGTACTTC.

This clonotype showed up just a few times. The gene calls are TRBV5-1 and TRBJ1-1; D is perhaps TRBD1 (5 bases). The germline gives CDR1 SGHRS, CDR2 YFSETQ. Trimming shortened V by 0 bases and J by 1 base, and 13 bases separated the two germline ends. CDR3 length: 16 residues. Written as DNA, the CDR3 is TGCGCCAGCAGCTTGGGGGGGGTGACGGGGAACACTGAAGCTTTCTTT. Protein: CASSLGGVTGNTEAFF.

This clonotype was counted only a few times. V and J are TRBV5-5 and TRBJ2-7; the D gene could be TRBD1 or TRBD2 (5 bases each). Germline-derived CDR1 and CDR2 are SGHKS and YYEKEE (reference sequence). The V gene lost 1 base and the J gene lost 2 bases, with 13 bases spanning the gap. The CDR3 totals 15 residues. CDR3 coding DNA: TGTGCCAGCAGCTTGTGGGGGACCGCTCCCTACGAGCAGTACTTC. Its translation is CASSLWGTAPYEQYF.